Here is one T cell receptor beta chain with its context. The sample belongs to a study of T cell changes during pregnancy in multiple sclerosis. Measured with immunoSEQ multiplex PCR; TCRdb has only the in-frame clones, and not every one. The sample lists approximately 99,000 clones; approximately 94% were seen once. The receptor's source is a female donor with multiple sclerosis, enrolled in a pregnancy study. Sequences were derived from peripheral blood, sampled after pregnancy.

CDR3 in DNA: TGTGCCAGCGAGCGTGGCTCGAACACCGGGGAGCTGTTTTTT. Protein: CASERGSNTGELFF. The chain couples TRBV19 to TRBJ2-2, with D hard to call. The germline V and J ends were trimmed by 9 bases and 0 bases, with 11 bases remaining between them. The CDR3 covers 14 residues. In germline, CDR1 is LNHDA, CDR2 SQIVND (reference sequence).